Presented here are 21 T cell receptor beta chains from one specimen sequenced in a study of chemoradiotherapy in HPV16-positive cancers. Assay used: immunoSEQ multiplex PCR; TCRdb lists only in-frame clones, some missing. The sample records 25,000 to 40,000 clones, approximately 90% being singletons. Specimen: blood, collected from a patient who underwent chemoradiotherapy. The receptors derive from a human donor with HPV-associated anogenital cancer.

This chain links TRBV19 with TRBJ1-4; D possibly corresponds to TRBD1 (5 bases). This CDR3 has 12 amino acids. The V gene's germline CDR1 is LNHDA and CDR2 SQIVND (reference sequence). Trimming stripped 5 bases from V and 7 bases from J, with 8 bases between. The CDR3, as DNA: TGTGCCAGTAGTGAGAGGGGTGAAAAACTGTTTTTT. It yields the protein CASSERGEKLFF.

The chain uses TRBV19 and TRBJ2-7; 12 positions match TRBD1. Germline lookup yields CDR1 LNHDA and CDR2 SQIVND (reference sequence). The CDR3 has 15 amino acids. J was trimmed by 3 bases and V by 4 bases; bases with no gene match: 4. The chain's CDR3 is CASSTRDRGLYEQYF. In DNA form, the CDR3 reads TGTGCCAGTAGTACCCGGGACAGGGGGCTCTACGAGCAGTACTTC.

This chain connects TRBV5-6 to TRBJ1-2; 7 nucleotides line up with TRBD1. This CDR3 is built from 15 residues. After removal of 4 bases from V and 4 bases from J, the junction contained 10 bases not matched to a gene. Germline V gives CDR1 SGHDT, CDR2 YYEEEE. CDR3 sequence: CASSVPGQRGYGYTF. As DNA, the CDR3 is TGTGCCAGCAGCGTTCCGGGACAGAGGGGCTATGGCTACACCTTC. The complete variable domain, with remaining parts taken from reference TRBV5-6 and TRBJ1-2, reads DAGVTQSPTHLIKTRGQQVTLRCSPKSGHDTVSWYQQALGQGPQFIFQYYEEEERQRGNFPDRFSGHQFPNYSSELNVNALLLGDSALYLCASSVPGQRGYGYTFGSGTRLTVV.

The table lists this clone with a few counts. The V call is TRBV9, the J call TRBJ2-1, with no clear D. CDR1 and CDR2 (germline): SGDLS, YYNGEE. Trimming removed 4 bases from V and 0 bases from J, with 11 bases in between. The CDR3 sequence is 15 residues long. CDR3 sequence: CASSPQLSSYNEQFF. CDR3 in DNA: TGTGCCAGCAGCCCCCAGCTTAGCTCCTACAATGAGCAGTTCTTC.

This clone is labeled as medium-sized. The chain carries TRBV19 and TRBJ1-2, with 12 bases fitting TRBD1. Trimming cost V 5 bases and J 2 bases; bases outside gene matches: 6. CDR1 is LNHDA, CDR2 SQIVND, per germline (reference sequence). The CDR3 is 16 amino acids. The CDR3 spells CASSAGTGGSNYGYTF. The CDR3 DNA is TGTGCCAGTAGTGCCGGGACAGGGGGCTCCAACTATGGCTACACCTTC.

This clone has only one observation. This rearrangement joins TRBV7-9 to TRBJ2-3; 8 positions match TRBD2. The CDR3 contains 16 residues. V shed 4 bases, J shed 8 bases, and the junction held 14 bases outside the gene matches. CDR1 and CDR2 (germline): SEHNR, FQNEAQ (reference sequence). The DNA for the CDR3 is TGTGCCAGCAGCTCAACTAGCGGAGCAATCCGGGGTACGCAGTATTTT. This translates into CASSSTSGAIRGTQYF.

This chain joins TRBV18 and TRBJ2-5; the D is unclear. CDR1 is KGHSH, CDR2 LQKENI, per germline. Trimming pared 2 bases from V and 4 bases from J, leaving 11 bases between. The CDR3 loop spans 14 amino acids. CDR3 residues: CASSPLADRETQYF. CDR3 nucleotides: TGTGCCAGCTCACCATTGGCCGATCGAGAGACCCAGTACTTC.

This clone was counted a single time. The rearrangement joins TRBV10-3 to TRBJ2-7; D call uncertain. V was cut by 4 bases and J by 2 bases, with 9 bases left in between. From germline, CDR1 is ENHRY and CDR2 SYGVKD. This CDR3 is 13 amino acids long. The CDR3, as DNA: TGTGCCATCAGTGGGACCGTTACCTACGAGCAGTACTTC. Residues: CAISGTVTYEQYF.

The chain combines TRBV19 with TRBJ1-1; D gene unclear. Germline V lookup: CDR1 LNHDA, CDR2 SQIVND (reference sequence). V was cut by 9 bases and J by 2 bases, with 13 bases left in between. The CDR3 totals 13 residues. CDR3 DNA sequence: TGTGCCAGCAGGACCGATTATAACACTGAAGCTTTCTTT. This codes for CASRTDYNTEAFF.

CDR3 bases: TGTGCCACTCTCGGACAGGGTAAAACTGAAGCTTTCTTT. It specifies CATLGQGKTEAFF. The J gene is TRBJ1-1, the V gene TRBV7-2; TRBD1 matches at 8 bases. Unmatched junction bases numbered 9, after V lost 10 bases and J lost 5 bases. The CDR3 length is 13 residues. Germline V gene data show CDR1 as SGHTA and CDR2 as FQGNSA.

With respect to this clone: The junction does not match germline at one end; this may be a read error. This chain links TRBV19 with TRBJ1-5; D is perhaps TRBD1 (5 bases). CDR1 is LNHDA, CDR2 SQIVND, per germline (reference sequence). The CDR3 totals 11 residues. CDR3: CAGGSNQPQHF. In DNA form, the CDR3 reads TGCGCCGGGGGTAGCAATCAGCCCCAGCATTTT.

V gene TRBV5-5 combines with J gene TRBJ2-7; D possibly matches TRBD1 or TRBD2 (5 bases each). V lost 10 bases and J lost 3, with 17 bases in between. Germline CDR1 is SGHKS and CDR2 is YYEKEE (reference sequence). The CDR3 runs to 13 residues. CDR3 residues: CAAGAGGDYEQYF. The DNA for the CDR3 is TGTGCCGCCGGGGCCGGTGGGGACTACGAGCAGTACTTC.

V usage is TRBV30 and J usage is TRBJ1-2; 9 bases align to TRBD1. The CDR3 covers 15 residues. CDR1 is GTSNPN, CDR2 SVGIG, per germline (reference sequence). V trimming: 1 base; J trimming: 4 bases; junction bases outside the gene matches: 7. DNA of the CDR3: TGTGCCTGGAGTGAACCCCCGACAGGGGGCTATGGCTACACCTTC. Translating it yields CAWSEPPTGGYGYTF. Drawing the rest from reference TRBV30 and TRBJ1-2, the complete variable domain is SQTIHQWPATLVQPVGSPLSLECTVEGTSNPNLYWYRQAAGRGLQLLFYSVGIGQISSEVPQNLSASRPQDRQFILSSKKLLLSDSGFYLCAWSEPPTGGYGYTFGSGTRLTVV.

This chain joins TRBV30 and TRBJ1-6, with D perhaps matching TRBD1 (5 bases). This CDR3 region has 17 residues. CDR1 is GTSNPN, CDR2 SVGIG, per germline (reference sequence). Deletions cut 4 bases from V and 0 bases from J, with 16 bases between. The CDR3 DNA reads TGTGCCTGGAATGGCGGGACGGAGAGCTCCTATAATTCACCCCTCCACTTT. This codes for CAWNGGTESSYNSPLHF. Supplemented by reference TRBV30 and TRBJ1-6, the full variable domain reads SQTIHQWPATLVQPVGSPLSLECTVEGTSNPNLYWYRQAAGRGLQLLFYSVGIGQISSEVPQNLSASRPQDRQFILSSKKLLLSDSGFYLCAWNGGTESSYNSPLHFGNGTRLTVT.

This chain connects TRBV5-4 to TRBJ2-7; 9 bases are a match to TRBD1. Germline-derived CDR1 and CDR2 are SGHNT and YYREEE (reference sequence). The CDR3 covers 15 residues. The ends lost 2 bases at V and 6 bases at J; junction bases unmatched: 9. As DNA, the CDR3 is TGTGCCAGCAGCTTAGGAAACAGGGGGCAGGTCGAGCAGTACTTC. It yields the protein CASSLGNRGQVEQYF.

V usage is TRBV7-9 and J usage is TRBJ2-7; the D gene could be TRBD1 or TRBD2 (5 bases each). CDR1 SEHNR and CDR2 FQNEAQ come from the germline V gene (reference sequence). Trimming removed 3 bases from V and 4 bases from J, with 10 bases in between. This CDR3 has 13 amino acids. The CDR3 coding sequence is TGTGCCAGCAGCTTGGGGGAAAGGTACGAGCAGTACTTC. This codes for CASSLGERYEQYF.

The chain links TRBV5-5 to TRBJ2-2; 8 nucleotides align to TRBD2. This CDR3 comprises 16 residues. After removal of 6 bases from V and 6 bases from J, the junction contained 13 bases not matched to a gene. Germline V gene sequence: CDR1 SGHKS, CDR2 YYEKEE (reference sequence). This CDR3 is CASILEWAGGPGELFF. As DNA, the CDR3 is TGTGCCAGCATCCTCGAGTGGGCGGGGGGACCCGGGGAGCTGTTTTTT.

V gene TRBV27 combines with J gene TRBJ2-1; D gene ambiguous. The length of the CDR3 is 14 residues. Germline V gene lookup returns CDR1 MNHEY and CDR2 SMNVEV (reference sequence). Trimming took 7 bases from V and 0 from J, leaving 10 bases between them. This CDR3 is CASTFGDSYNEQFF. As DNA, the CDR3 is TGTGCCAGCACTTTCGGAGACTCCTACAATGAGCAGTTCTTC.

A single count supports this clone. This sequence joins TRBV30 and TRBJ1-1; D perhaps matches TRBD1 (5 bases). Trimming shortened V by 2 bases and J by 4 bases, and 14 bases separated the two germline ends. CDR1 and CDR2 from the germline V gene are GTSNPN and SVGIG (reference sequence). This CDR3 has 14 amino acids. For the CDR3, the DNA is TGTGCCTGGAGTTTGATAGGGGAGGCCACTGAAGCTTTCTTT. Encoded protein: CAWSLIGEATEAFF.

The CDR3 region is CASSLGSGNTIYF. Here the CDR3 DNA reads TGTGCCAGCAGTCTGGGCTCTGGAAACACCATATATTTT. The chain employs TRBV6-5 and TRBJ1-3; no definite D call. The germline gives CDR1 MNHEY, CDR2 SVGAGI. Between the trimmed V and J ends, which lost 5 bases and 0 bases, there was a span of 5 bases. The CDR3 loop spans 13 amino acids.

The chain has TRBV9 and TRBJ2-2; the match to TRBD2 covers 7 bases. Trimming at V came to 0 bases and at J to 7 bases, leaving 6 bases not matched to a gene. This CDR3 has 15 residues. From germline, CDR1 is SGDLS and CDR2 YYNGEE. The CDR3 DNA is TGTGCCAGCAGCGTAGGTGCGGGAGCGATCGGGGAGCTGTTTTTT. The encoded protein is CASSVGAGAIGELFF. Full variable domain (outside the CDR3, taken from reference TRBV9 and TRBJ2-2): DSGVTQTPKHLITATGQRVTLRCSPRSGDLSVYWYQQSLDQGLQFLIQYYNGEERAKGNILERFSAQQFPDLHSELNLSSLELGDSALYFCASSVGAGAIGELFFGEGSRLTVL.